Below are 25 T cell receptor beta chains sequenced from a single sample in a study of cytomegalovirus exposure and HLA in healthy donors. The PCR made use of 60 Vbeta and 13 Jbeta primers. Only in-frame clones appear in the TCRdb table, and some are missing; sequencing was by immunoSEQ multiplex PCR. The sample lists more than 50,000 clones; 55% to 85% were seen once. The sample taken for sequencing was PBMCs. The receptors originated from a man between 40 and 49 years old in good health and CMV-seropositive.

This rearrangement joins TRBV18 to TRBJ2-1; TRBD1 aligns across 10 bases. With V trimmed by 3 bases and J by 7 bases, 12 bases remained unmatched. Per germline, CDR1 KGHSH and CDR2 LQKENI. CDR3 length: 17 amino acids. In DNA, the CDR3 is TGTGCCAGCTCACCCTATACCGGGACAGGGGACCCAAATGAGCAGTTCTTC. This encodes CASSPYTGTGDPNEQFF.

The chain links TRBV5-6 to TRBJ1-1, with unresolved D. The V end was cut by 0 bases, the J end by 2 bases, with 5 bases between. Germline CDR1 SGHDT, CDR2 YYEEEE. The CDR3 totals 13 residues. The CDR3: CASSLGHNTEAFF. For the CDR3, the DNA is TGTGCCAGCAGCTTGGGACACAACACTGAAGCTTTCTTT.

The chain is built from TRBV6-6 and TRBJ2-6; D remains unclear. The CDR3 length is 15 residues. Trimming cost V 8 bases and J 4 bases, with 15 bases left between them. CDR1 is MNHNY and CDR2 is SVGAGI in the germline V gene (reference sequence). CDR3 region: CASGTEQTGANVLTF. CDR3 nucleotides: TGTGCCAGCGGCACAGAGCAGACAGGGGCCAACGTCCTGACTTTC.

The rearrangement links TRBV18 to TRBJ1-2; tentatively, D is TRBD1 (6 bases). The V end was cut by 3 bases, the J end by 3 bases, with 11 bases between. The germline V gene encodes CDR1 KGHSH and CDR2 LQKENI. The CDR3 covers 14 residues. In nucleotides, the CDR3 is TGTGCCAGCTCACCCCAGGGGACGTACTATGGCTACACCTTC. This gives the protein CASSPQGTYYGYTF.

The rearrangement links TRBV6-5 to TRBJ2-7, with D uncertain. CDR3 length: 15 residues. V was cut by 0 bases and J by 2 bases, with 11 bases left in between. Germline assignment: CDR1 MNHEY and CDR2 SVGAGI. The CDR3 loop is CASSYSPTVAYEQYF. CDR3 in DNA: TGTGCCAGCAGTTACTCCCCTACAGTTGCCTACGAGCAGTACTTC.

For this clone: Other nucleotide sequences in the sample specify the same CDR3. This chain uses TRBV5-4 with TRBJ1-2; 9 nucleotides line up with TRBD1. CDR1 is SGHNT, CDR2 YYREEE, per germline (reference sequence). The CDR3 sequence is 14 residues long. V was clipped by 5 bases and J by 4 bases; unmatched bases: 6. The CDR3, as DNA: TGTGCCAGCAGTTCGGGACAGGGAATCTATGGCTACACCTTC. This sequence encodes CASSSGQGIYGYTF. Full variable domain (rest looked up from reference TRBV5-4 and TRBJ1-2): ETGVTQSPTHLIKTRGQQVTLRCSSQSGHNTVSWYQQALGQGPQFIFQYYREEENGRGNFPPRFSGLQFPNYSSELNVNALELDDSALYLCASSSGQGIYGYTFGSGTRLTVV.

The J gene is TRBJ1-1, the V gene TRBV5-1, with a possible D match to TRBD1 (6 bases). V gave up 4 bases and J gave up 1 base, with 11 bases separating them. The length of the CDR3 is 14 residues. The V gene's germline CDR1 is SGHRS and CDR2 YFSETQ. Here the CDR3 reads CASSPQGRNTEAFF. CDR3 coding DNA: TGCGCCAGCAGCCCCCAGGGGAGGAACACTGAAGCTTTCTTT.

J is TRBJ2-1 and V is TRBV6-4; 8 nucleotides align to TRBD1. J was trimmed by 6 bases and V by 4 bases; bases with no gene match: 8. CDR1 is MRHNA and CDR2 is SNTAGT in the germline V gene. This CDR3 region has 15 residues. Here the CDR3 DNA reads TGTGCCAGCAGTGTCGACAGGGGAATCGGCAATGAGCAGTTCTTC. This encodes CASSVDRGIGNEQFF.

J is TRBJ1-2 and V is TRBV6-5; 8 positions agree with TRBD1. Germline CDR1 MNHEY, CDR2 SVGAGI. The CDR3 covers 15 residues. Unmatched junction bases numbered 14, after V lost 8 bases and J lost 6 bases. The CDR3 sequence: CASYTTGRGRHGYTF. In DNA, the CDR3 is TGTGCCAGCTATACAACGGGCAGGGGGCGTCATGGCTACACCTTC.

The rearrangement uses TRBV5-1 and TRBJ1-2, with 7 bases that match TRBD1. This CDR3 spans 12 amino acids. Germline V CDR1 and CDR2: SGHRS, YFSETQ. The V and J ends lost 2 bases and 5 bases, in that order; junction bases with no gene match: 0. The CDR3 DNA reads TGCGCCAGCAGCTTACAGGGGTATGGCTACACCTTC. Translation: CASSLQGYGYTF.

The chain has TRBV30 and TRBJ2-1; TRBD2 might be the D (6 bases). From germline, CDR1 is GTSNPN and CDR2 SVGIG (reference sequence). CDR3 length: 16 amino acids. Deletions cut 1 base from V and 0 bases from J, with 13 bases between. Written as DNA, the CDR3 is TGTGCCTGGAGTGGTTCGGGACTCAGCTCCTACAATGAGCAGTTCTTC. Its translation is CAWSGSGLSSYNEQFF.

V gene TRBV7-6 combines with J gene TRBJ2-7, with 7 bases aligning to TRBD1. CDR3 length: 14 amino acids. The ends lost 3 bases at V and 1 base at J; junction bases unmatched: 3. The germline V gene has CDR1 SGHVS and CDR2 FNYEAQ. Here the CDR3 reads CASSLRDSSYEQYF. The CDR3, as DNA: TGTGCCAGCAGCTTGAGGGACAGTTCCTACGAGCAGTACTTC.

The chain uses TRBV9 and TRBJ2-5; 8 bases map to TRBD2. V gave up 4 bases and J gave up 5 bases; unmatched junction bases: 13. CDR1 SGDLS and CDR2 YYNGEE come from the germline V gene. The CDR3 extends over 16 amino acids. The CDR3 sequence is CASSPTPLAGRETQYF. The CDR3 coding sequence is TGTGCCAGCAGCCCTACGCCTCTAGCGGGCAGGGAGACCCAGTACTTC.

V is TRBV9 and J is TRBJ2-3; D is possibly TRBD2 (7 bases). Deletions cut 4 bases from V and 0 bases from J, with 12 bases between. The CDR3 has 15 amino acids. Germline V lookup: CDR1 SGDLS, CDR2 YYNGEE. CDR3 in DNA: TGTGCCAGCAGCACGAGGGGGGGAAGCACAGATACGCAGTATTTT. Its protein product is CASSTRGGSTDTQYF.

The gene calls are TRBV19 and TRBJ1-1; 9 positions agree with TRBD1. The junction had 7 bases not matched to a gene; V was cut back by 3 bases and J by 5 bases. The CDR3 is 15 amino acids. Germline assignment: CDR1 LNHDA and CDR2 SQIVND (reference sequence). CDR3 DNA: TGTGCCAGTAGTATTACAGGGGGCGAGGGGACTGAAGCTTTCTTT. It is translated as CASSITGGEGTEAFF.

This clone is a singleton in its sample. The chain employs TRBV6-1 and TRBJ2-7, with 9 bases fitting TRBD1. With V trimmed by 6 bases and J by 0 bases, 3 bases remained unmatched. The germline CDR1 and CDR2 sequences are MNHNS and SASEGT. This CDR3 is 14 amino acids long. CDR3 in DNA: TGTGCCAGCAGAGGACAGGGGCTCTCCTACGAGCAGTACTTC. Translating it yields CASRGQGLSYEQYF.

This clone occurred a few times. This sequence joins TRBV11-2 and TRBJ1-5, with D unresolved. The germline gives CDR1 SGHAT, CDR2 FQNNGV. Between the trimmed V and J ends, which lost 1 base and 5 bases, there was a span of 6 bases. CDR3 size: 13 residues. This chain's CDR3 is CASSLVPDQPQHF. The CDR3 bases are TGTGCCAGCAGCTTAGTCCCCGATCAGCCCCAGCATTTT.

The chain recombines TRBV5-1 with TRBJ1-2, with 12 bases that match TRBD1. Germline values: CDR1 SGHRS, CDR2 YFSETQ. After removal of 5 bases from V and 7 bases from J, the junction contained 6 bases not matched to a gene. The length of the CDR3 is 14 residues. This CDR3 is CASSPGQGAFGYTF. In DNA form, the CDR3 reads TGCGCCAGCAGTCCGGGACAGGGGGCTTTTGGCTACACCTTC.

This chain joins TRBV29-1 and TRBJ2-7; TRBD1 matches 7 bases. J lost 6 bases, V lost 6 bases, and 11 bases had no gene match. Germline V gives CDR1 SQVTM, CDR2 ANQGSEA. CDR3 length equals 13 residues. DNA for the CDR3: TGCAGCGTCGAGCGGACAGGAGGTGCCGAGCAGTACTTC. It translates to CSVERTGGAEQYF.

The chain joins TRBV25-1 to TRBJ1-4, with a weak D call TRBD1 (6 bases). The CDR3 totals 15 residues. Trimming took off 3 bases at V and 8 bases at J, with 16 bases between the two ends. CDR1 is MGHDK, CDR2 SYGVNS, per germline. Written as DNA, the CDR3 is TGTGCCAGCAGTGACCCTAGCAGGGGAAGCGAAAAACTGTTTTTT. Translated: CASSDPSRGSEKLFF.

V gene TRBV6-6 combines with J gene TRBJ1-1; possibly TRBD1 for D (5 bases). CDR1 and CDR2 (germline): MNHNY, SVGAGI (reference sequence). CDR3 size: 12 residues. V was cut by 5 bases and J by 5 bases, with 9 bases left in between. The CDR3 sequence: CASSPGGTEAFF. The CDR3 DNA reads TGTGCCAGCAGTCCCGGGGGGACTGAAGCTTTCTTT.

This chain's CDR3 is CASYSTGRGQYF. CDR3 in DNA: TGTGCCAGCTATTCTACAGGGAGGGGGCAGTACTTC. The chain joins TRBV27 to TRBJ2-7; D perhaps matches TRBD2 (7 bases). Germline CDR1 MNHEY, CDR2 SMNVEV (reference sequence). CDR3 length: 12 residues. V shed 8 bases and J shed 9 bases, with 17 bases lying between them.

This chain uses TRBV18 with TRBJ2-2, with D possibly TRBD1 on 6 matching bases. V shed 3 bases and J shed 3 bases, with 8 bases lying between them. The length of the CDR3 is 14 residues. CDR1 is KGHSH and CDR2 is LQKENI in the germline V gene. CDR3 DNA: TGTGCCAGCTCACCGACAGGAGACACCGGGGAGCTGTTTTTT. Its protein product is CASSPTGDTGELFF. The complete variable domain, with remaining parts taken from reference TRBV18 and TRBJ2-2, reads NAGVMQNPRHLVRRRGQEARLRCSPMKGHSHVYWYRQLPEEGLKFMVYLQKENIIDESGMPKERFSAEFPKEGPSILRIQQVVRGDSAAYFCASSPTGDTGELFFGEGSRLTVL.

This chain connects TRBV7-9 to TRBJ2-1; a weak D match, TRBD1 (6 bases). Germline loops: CDR1 SEHNR, CDR2 FQNEAQ (reference sequence). This CDR3 spans 17 amino acids. V lost 1 base to trimming and J lost 0 bases, with 13 bases between them. CDR3 DNA: TGTGCCAGCAGCTTAGGGGGGACACTCGGCTCCTACAATGAGCAGTTCTTC. Its protein is CASSLGGTLGSYNEQFF.

The genes are TRBV19 and TRBJ1-5, with D possibly being TRBD1 (5 bases). The CDR3 is made up of 15 amino acids. V lost 3 bases and J lost 2, with 11 bases in between. Germline CDR1 reads LNHDA; CDR2 reads SQIVND (reference sequence). Here the CDR3 reads CASSIRQGGNQPQHF. The CDR3 bases are TGTGCCAGTAGTATTCGGCAGGGCGGCAATCAGCCCCAGCATTTT.